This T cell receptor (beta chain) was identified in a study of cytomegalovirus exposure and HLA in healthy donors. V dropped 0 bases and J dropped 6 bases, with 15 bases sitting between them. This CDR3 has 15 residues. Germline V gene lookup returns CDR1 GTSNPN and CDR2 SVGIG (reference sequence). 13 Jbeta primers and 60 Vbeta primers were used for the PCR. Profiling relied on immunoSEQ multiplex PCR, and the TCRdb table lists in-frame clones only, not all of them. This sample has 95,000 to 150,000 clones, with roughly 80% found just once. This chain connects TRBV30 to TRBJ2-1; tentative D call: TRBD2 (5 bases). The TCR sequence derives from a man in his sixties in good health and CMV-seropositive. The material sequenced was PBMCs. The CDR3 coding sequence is TGTGCCTGGAGTGTATCGGGATCAAGAGGCAATGAGCAGTTCTTC. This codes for CAWSVSGSRGNEQFF.